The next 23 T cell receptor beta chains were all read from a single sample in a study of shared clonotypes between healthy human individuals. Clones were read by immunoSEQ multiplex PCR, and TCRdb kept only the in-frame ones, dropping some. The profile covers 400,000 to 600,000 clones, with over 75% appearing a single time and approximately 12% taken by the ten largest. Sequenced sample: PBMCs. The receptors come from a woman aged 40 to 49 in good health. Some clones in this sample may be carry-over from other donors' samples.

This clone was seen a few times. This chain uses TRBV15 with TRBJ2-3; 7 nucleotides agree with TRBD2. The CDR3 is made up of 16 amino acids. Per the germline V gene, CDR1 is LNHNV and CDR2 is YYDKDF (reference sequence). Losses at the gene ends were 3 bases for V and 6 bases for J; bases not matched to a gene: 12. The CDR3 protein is CATSRELAPTGDTQYF. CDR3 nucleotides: TGTGCCACCAGCAGGGAACTAGCGCCAACGGGGGATACGCAGTATTTT.

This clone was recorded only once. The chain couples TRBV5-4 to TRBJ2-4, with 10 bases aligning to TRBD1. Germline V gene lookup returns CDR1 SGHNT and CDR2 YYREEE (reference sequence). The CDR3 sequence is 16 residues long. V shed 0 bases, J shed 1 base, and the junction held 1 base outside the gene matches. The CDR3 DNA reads TGTGCCAGCAGCTTGGGACAGGGGGCGGCCAAAAACATTCAGTACTTC. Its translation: CASSLGQGAAKNIQYF.

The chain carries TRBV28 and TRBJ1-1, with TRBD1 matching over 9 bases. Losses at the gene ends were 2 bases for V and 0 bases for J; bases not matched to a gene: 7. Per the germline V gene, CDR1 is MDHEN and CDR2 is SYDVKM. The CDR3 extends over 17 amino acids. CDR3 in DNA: TGTGCCAGCAGTTTACTCGGCACAGGGGGCTTGAACACTGAAGCTTTCTTT. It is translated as CASSLLGTGGLNTEAFF.

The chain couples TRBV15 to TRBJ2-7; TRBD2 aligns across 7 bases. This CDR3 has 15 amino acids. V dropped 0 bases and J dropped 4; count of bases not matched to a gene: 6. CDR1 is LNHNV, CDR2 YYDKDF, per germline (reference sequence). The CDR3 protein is CATSRDGGLVYEQYF. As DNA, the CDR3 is TGTGCCACCAGCAGAGATGGTGGACTAGTTTACGAGCAGTACTTC.

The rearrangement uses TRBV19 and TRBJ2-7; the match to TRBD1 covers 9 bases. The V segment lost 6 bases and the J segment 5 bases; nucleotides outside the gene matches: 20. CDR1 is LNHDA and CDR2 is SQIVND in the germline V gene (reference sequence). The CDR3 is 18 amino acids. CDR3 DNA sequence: TGTGCCAGTAGCCCAGGGCCCGGGACAGGGAGCGACGACGACGAGCAGTACTTC. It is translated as CASSPGPGTGSDDDEQYF.

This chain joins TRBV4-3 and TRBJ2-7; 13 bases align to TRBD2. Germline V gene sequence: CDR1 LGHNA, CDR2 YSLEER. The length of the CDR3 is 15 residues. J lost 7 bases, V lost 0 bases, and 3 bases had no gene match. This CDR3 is CASSQETSGRWEQYF. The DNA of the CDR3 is TGCGCCAGCAGCCAAGAGACTAGCGGGAGGTGGGAGCAGTACTTC.

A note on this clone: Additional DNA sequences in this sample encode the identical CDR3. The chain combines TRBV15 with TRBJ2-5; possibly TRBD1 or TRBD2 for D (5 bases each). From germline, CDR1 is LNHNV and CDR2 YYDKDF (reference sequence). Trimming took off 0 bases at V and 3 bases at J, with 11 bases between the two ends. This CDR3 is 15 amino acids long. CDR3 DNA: TGTGCCACCAGCAGAGATCCGGGACCCGAAGAGACCCAGTACTTC. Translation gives CATSRDPGPEETQYF.

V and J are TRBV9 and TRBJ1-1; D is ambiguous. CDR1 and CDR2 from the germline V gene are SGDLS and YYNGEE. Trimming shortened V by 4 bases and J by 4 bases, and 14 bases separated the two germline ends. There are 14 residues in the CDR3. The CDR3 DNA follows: TGTGCCAGCAGCCCCGGTCCGTCTGGCACTGAAGCTTTCTTT. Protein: CASSPGPSGTEAFF. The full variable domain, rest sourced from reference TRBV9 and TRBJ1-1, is DSGVTQTPKHLITATGQRVTLRCSPRSGDLSVYWYQQSLDQGLQFLIQYYNGEERAKGNILERFSAQQFPDLHSELNLSSLELGDSALYFCASSPGPSGTEAFFGQGTRLTVV.

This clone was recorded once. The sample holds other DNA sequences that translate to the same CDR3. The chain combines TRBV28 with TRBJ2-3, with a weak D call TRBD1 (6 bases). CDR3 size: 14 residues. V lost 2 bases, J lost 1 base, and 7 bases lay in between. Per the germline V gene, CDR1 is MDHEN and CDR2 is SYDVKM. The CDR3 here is CASSLGGGTDTQYF. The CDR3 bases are TGTGCCAGCAGTTTAGGGGGCGGCACAGATACGCAGTATTTT.

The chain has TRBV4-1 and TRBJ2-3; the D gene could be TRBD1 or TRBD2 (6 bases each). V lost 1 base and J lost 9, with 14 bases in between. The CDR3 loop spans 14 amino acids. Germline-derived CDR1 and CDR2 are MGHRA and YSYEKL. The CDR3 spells CASSQVRGVDTQYF. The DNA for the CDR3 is TGCGCCAGCAGCCAAGTGAGGGGGGTGGACACGCAGTATTTT.

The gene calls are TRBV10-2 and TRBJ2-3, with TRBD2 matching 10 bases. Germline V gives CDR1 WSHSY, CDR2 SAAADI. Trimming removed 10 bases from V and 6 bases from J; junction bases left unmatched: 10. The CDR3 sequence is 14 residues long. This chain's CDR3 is CATKRTSGFDTQYF. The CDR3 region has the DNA TGCGCCACGAAGAGGACTAGCGGCTTTGATACGCAGTATTTT.

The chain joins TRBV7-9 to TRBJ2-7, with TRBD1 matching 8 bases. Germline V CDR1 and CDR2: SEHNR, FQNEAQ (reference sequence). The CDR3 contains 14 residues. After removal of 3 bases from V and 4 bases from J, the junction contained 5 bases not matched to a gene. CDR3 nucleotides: TGTGCCAGCAGCTTTCAGGGGGCCCTTTACGAGCAGTACTTC. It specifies CASSFQGALYEQYF.

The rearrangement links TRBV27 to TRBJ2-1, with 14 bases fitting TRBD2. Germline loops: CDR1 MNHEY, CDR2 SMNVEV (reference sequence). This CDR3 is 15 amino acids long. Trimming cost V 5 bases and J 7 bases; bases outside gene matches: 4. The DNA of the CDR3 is TGTGCCAGCAGTCCGGGACTAGCGGGAGTTAATGAGCAGTTCTTC. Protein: CASSPGLAGVNEQFF.

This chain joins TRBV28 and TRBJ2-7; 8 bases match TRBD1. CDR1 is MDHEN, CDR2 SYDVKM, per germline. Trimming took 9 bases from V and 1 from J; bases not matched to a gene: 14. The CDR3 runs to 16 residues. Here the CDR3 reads CASIPTPGQDSYEQYF. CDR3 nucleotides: TGTGCCAGTATACCAACCCCGGGACAGGATTCCTACGAGCAGTACTTC.

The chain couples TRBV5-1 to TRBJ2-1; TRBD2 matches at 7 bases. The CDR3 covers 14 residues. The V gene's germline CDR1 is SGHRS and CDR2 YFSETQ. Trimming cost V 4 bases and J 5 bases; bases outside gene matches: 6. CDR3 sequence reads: CASSPGGSNNEQFF. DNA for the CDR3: TGCGCCAGCAGCCCGGGCGGGAGCAACAATGAGCAGTTCTTC.

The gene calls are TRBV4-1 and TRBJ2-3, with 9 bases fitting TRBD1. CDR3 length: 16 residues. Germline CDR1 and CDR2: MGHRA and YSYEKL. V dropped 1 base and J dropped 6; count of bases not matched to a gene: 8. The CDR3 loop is CASSQGVGQGRDTQYF. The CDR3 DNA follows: TGCGCCAGCAGCCAAGGGGTAGGACAGGGGAGGGATACGCAGTATTTT.

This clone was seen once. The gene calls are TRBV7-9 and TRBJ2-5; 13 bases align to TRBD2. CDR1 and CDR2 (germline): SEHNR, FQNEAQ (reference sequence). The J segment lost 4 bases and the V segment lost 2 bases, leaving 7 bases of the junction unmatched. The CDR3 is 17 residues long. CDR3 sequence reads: CASSLRTSGRGGETQYF. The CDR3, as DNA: TGTGCCAGCAGCTTACGGACTAGCGGGAGAGGGGGAGAGACCCAGTACTTC.

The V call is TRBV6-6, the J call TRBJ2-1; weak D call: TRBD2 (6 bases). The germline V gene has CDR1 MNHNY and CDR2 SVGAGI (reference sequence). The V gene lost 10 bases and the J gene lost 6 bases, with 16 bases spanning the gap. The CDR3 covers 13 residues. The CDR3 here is CATTPGAFNEQFF. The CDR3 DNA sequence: TGTGCCACCACCCCGGGAGCTTTCAATGAGCAGTTCTTC.

CDR3 protein: CASSFPDRGRGEQYF. The CDR3 bases are TGTGCCAGCAGCTTCCCTGACAGGGGCCGGGGCGAGCAGTACTTC. V is TRBV11-3 and J is TRBJ2-7; 8 nucleotides align to TRBD1. The CDR3 spans 15 residues. V shed 3 bases and J 6 bases; nucleotides not matched to a gene: 10. CDR1 and CDR2 from the germline V gene are SGHNT and YENEEA.

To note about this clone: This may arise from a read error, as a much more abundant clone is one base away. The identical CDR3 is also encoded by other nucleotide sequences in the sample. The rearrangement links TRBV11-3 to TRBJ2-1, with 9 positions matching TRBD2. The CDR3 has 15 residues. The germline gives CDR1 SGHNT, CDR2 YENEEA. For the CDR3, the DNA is TGCGCCAGCAGCACCGGGACTAGCTCCTCGAATGAGCAGTTCTTC. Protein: CASSTGTSSSNEQFF.

This CDR3 reads CASSYSAPGQGYEQYF. As DNA, the CDR3 is TGTGCCAGCAGTTACTCGGCCCCGGGACAGGGGTACGAGCAGTACTTC. This chain links TRBV6-5 with TRBJ2-7; 10 positions agree with TRBD1. Trimming removed 0 bases from V and 4 bases from J; junction bases left unmatched: 6. This CDR3 is 16 amino acids long. Germline V CDR1 and CDR2: MNHEY, SVGAGI.

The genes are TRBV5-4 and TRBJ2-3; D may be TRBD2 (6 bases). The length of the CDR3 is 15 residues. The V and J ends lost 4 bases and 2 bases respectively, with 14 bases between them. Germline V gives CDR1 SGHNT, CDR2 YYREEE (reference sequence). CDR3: CASSPSSANTDTQYF. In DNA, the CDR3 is TGTGCCAGCAGCCCATCTAGCGCCAACACAGATACGCAGTATTTT. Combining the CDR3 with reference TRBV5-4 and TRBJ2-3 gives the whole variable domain ETGVTQSPTHLIKTRGQQVTLRCSSQSGHNTVSWYQQALGQGPQFIFQYYREEENGRGNFPPRFSGLQFPNYSSELNVNALELDDSALYLCASSPSSANTDTQYFGPGTRLTVL.

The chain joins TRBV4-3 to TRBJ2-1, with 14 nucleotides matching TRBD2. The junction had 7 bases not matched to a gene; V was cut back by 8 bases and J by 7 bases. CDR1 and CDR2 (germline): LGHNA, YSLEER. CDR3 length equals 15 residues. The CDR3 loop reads CASGRTSGRNNEQFF. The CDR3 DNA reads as TGCGCCAGCGGACGGACTAGCGGGAGGAATAATGAGCAGTTCTTC.